This T cell receptor beta chain was captured in a study of T cell responses to AZD1222 COVID-19 vaccine. Study-wide points: It should be noted that donors were predominantly white British and more often female, and clonal diversity was possibly underestimated. As reported, nearly half of all spike-specific TCRs target variant regions that are unmutated. Spike regions recognized by vaccine-associated CD4 TCRs spanned the protein, led by 160-218 and 743-854.

The V end was cut by 8 bases, the J end by 9 bases, with 11 bases between. CDR1 is SEHNR, CDR2 FQNEAQ, per germline (reference sequence). CDR3 length equals 11 residues. As regards this clone: Its antigen is not known.

Libraries were prepared by immunoSEQ multiplex PCR; TCRdb keeps only in-frame clonotypes and omits some of them. Among around 69,000 clones listed, roughly 90% were seen once. The specimen was peripheral blood, collected on day 0 of AZD1222 vaccination. The V and J genes are TRBV7-9 and TRBJ2-1; D ambiguous. This clonotype was sampled from an adult in good health. The CDR3 region is CASRNGPEQFF. The CDR3 nucleotides read TGTGCCAGCCGGAACGGGCCTGAGCAGTTCTTC.